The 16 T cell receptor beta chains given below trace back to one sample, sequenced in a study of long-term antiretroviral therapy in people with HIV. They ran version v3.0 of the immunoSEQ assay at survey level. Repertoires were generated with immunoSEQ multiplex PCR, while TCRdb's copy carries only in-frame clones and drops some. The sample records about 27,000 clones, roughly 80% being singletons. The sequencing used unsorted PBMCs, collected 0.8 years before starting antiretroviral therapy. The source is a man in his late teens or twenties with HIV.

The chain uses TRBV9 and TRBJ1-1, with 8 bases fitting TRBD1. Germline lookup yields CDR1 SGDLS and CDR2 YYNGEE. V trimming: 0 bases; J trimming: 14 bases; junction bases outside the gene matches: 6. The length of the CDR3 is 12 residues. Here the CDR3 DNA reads TGTGCCAGCAGCGTAGGTTCAGGGGGCCTCTTCTTT. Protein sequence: CASSVGSGGLFF.

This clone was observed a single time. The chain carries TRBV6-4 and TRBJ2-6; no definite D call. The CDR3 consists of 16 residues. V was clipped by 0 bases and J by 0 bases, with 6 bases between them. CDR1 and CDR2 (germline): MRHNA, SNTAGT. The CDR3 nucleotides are TGTGCCAGCAGTGACTCTGTTAGCTCTGGGGCCAACGTCCTGACTTTC. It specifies CASSDSVSSGANVLTF.

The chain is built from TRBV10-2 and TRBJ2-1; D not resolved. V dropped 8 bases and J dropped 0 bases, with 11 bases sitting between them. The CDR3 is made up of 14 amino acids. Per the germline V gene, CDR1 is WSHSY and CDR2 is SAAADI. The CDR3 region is CASGRSVSYNEQFF. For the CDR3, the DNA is TGCGCCAGCGGTCGGAGTGTCTCCTACAATGAGCAGTTCTTC.

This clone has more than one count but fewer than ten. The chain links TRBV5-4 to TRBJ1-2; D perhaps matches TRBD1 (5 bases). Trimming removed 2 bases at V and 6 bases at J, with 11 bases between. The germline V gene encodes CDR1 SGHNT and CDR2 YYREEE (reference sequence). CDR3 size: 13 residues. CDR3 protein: CASSLGDGDGYTF. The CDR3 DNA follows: TGTGCCAGCAGCTTAGGGGACGGGGATGGCTACACCTTC.

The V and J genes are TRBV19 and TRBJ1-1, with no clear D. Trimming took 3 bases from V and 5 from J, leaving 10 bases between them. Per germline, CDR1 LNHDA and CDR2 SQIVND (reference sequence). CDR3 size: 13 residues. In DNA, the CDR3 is TGTGCCAGTAGTATCCGGGAGGTTACTGAAGCTTTCTTT. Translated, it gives CASSIREVTEAFF.

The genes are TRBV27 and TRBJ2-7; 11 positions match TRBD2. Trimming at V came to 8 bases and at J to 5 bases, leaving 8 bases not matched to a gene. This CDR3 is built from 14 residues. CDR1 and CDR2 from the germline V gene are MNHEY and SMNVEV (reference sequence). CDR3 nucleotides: TGTGCCAGCGGAGTAGCGGGAGGGAGCGACGAGCAGTACTTC. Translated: CASGVAGGSDEQYF.

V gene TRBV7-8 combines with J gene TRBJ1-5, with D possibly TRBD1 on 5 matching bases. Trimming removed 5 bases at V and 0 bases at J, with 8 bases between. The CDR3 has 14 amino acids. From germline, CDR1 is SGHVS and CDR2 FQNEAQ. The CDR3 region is CASSRQISNQPQHF. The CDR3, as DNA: TGTGCCAGCAGCCGACAGATTAGCAATCAGCCCCAGCATTTT.

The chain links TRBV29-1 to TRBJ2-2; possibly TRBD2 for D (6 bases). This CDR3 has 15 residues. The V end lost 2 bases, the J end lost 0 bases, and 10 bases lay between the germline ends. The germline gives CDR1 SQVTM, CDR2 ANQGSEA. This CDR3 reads CSVESGVSNTGELFF. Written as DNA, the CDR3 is TGCAGCGTTGAATCGGGGGTATCGAACACCGGGGAGCTGTTTTTT.

The DNA for the CDR3 is TGCGCCAGCAGTCACCTCCGGGATCAGGTCGATACGCAGTATTTT. It yields the protein CASSHLRDQVDTQYF. J is TRBJ2-3 and V is TRBV23-1, with D perhaps matching TRBD2 (5 bases). TRBV23-1 is sorted into the ORF group, with uncertain function. The CDR3 consists of 15 residues. V lost 3 bases to trimming and J lost 6 bases, with 16 bases between them.

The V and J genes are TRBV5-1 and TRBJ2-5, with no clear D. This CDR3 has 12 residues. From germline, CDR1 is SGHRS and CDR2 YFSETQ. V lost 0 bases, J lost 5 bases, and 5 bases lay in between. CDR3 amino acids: CASSLDSETQYF. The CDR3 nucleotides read TGCGCCAGCAGCTTGGATTCGGAGACCCAGTACTTC.

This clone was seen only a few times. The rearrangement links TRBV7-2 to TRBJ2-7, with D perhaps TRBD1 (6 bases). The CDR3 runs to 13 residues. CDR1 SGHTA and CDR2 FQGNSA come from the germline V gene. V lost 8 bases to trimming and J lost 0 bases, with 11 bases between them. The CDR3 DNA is TGTGCCAGCGTGGGGGCAAGCTCCTACGAGCAGTACTTC. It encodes CASVGASSYEQYF.

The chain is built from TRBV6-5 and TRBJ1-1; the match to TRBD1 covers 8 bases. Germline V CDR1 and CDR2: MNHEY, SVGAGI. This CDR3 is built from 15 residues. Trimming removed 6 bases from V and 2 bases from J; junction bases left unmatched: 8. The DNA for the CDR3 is TGTGCCAGCAGCCGGGACAGGTCTGTCAACACTGAAGCTTTCTTT. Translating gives CASSRDRSVNTEAFF.

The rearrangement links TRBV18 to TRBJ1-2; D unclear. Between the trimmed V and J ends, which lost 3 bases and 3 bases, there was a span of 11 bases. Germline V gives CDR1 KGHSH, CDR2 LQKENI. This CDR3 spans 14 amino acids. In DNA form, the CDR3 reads TGTGCCAGCTCACCGGCAGGCAACCACTATGGCTACACCTTC. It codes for CASSPAGNHYGYTF.

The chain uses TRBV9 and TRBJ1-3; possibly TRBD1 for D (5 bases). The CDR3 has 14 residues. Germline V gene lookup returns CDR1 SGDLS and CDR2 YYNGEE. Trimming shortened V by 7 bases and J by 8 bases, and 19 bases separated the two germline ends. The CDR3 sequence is CASAPGHRGDTIYF. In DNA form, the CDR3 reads TGTGCCAGCGCACCAGGTCATCGAGGGGACACCATATATTTT.

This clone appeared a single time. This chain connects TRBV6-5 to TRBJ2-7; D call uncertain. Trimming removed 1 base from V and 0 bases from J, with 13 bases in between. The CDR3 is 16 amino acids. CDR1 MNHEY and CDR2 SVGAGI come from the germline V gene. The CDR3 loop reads CASSYFRPRSSYEQYF. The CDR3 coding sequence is TGTGCCAGCAGTTACTTTAGGCCGAGGAGCTCCTACGAGCAGTACTTC.

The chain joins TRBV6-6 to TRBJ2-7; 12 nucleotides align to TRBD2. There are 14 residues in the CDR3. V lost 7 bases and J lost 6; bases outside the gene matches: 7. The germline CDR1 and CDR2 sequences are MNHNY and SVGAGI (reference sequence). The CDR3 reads CASIGLAGIFEQYF. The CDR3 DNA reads TGTGCCAGCATCGGACTAGCGGGAATCTTCGAGCAGTACTTC.